This is a list of T cell receptor beta chains from one sample in a study of cytomegalovirus exposure and HLA in healthy donors. The data were produced by immunoSEQ multiplex PCR, yet TCRdb's version contains in-frame clones alone and is incomplete. The table includes more than 70,000 clones, about 70% detected once. Material for sequencing was PBMCs. Receptors originate from a man in his forties in good health and CMV-seropositive. The CDR3 runs from the conserved cysteine through the conserved F or W.

len,v_gene,j_gene,CDR3aa
16,TRBV6-5,TRBJ2-3,CASSYSTAGGADTQYF
14,TRBV6-1,TRBJ1-1,CASSEPYRHTEAFF
14,TRBV5-1,TRBJ1-5,CASKAGNDNQPQHF
13,TRBV28,TRBJ1-4,CASSTVTDEKLFF
14,TRBV6-1,TRBJ1-5,CATEDRGSNQPQHF
15,TRBV5-6,TRBJ1-4,CASSQPRDNERKLFF
16,TRBV30,TRBJ1-1,CAWGRTGVTMNTEAFF
15,TRBV19,TRBJ1-1,CASSIDLLVARGAFF
16,TRBV28,TRBJ1-2,CASSPEGTRVRYGYTF
14,TRBV11-3,TRBJ2-3,CASSLTSQTDTQYF
14,TRBV10-3,TRBJ1-1,CAISARGGDTEAFF
16,TRBV7-2,TRBJ1-6,CASSPTVRGGNSPLHF
13,TRBV29-1,TRBJ1-1,CSVRTDSNTEAFF
19,TRBV9,TRBJ2-5,CASSVGVSGSLGLQETQYF
13,TRBV7-3,TRBJ1-1,CASRLGQGRKAFF
16,TRBV9,TRBJ1-1,CASSVVSGQGDTEAFF
14,TRBV18,TRBJ1-1,CASSPPGLSGEAFF
11,TRBV20-1,TRBJ1-1,CSPGTGSEAFF
16,TRBV5-5,TRBJ2-7,CASSTPGQENSYEQYF
15,TRBV5-6,TRBJ1-2,CASSITGTGVYGYTF
15,TRBV6-5,TRBJ1-2,CASLGGDEANYGYTF
10,TRBV20-1,TRBJ2-7,CSARVREQYF
12,TRBV18,TRBJ2-7,CASSPNRDEQYF
15,TRBV4-3,TRBJ1-1,CASSHLGQGKGEAFF
16,TRBV5-1,TRBJ2-3,CASSLEARPSTDTQYF
16,TRBV5-1,TRBJ2-5,CASSLSTGQGAETQYF